These 32 T cell receptor beta chains originate from one sample sequenced in a study of technical replicates of blood from a handful of donors. This table comes from immunoSEQ multiplex PCR, and its TCRdb copy is limited to in-frame clones, with some not included. The table lists roughly 70,000 clones, 93% of them singletons. The sample consisted of T cells isolated from PBMCs. The source of these receptors is a human donor in good health.

This rearrangement joins TRBV6-1 to TRBJ2-1; D is ambiguous. Germline loops: CDR1 MNHNS, CDR2 SASEGT. There are 13 residues in the CDR3. V was pared by 4 bases and J by 9 bases, with 13 bases between. The CDR3: CASSGEGGGEQFF. CDR3 DNA: TGTGCCAGCAGTGGAGAAGGCGGCGGTGAGCAGTTCTTC.

Written as DNA, the CDR3 is TGTGCCAGCAGTGAAAAAGTACGGACTAATGAAAAACTGTTTTTT. Translated: CASSEKVRTNEKLFF. The chain is built from TRBV6-1 and TRBJ1-4, with D uncertain. V shed 2 bases and J shed 2 bases, with 9 bases lying between them. CDR3 size: 15 residues. CDR1 is MNHNS and CDR2 is SASEGT in the germline V gene.

The V and J genes are TRBV5-1 and TRBJ2-3; D may be TRBD2 (7 bases). Germline values: CDR1 SGHRS, CDR2 YFSETQ. V lost 4 bases and J lost 2, with 17 bases in between. The CDR3 contains 16 residues. CDR3 DNA: TGCGCCAGCAGCCCAGGACTGGGGGGGGCCACAGATACGCAGTATTTT. The encoded protein is CASSPGLGGATDTQYF.

The DNA for the CDR3 is TGTGCCAGCAGTGAAGAGGGGCTAATACAAGCGACCGGGGAGCTGTTTTTT. Amino acids: CASSEEGLIQATGELFF. This chain links TRBV2 with TRBJ2-2, with TRBD1 as a possible D gene (5 bases). This CDR3 has 17 residues. From germline, CDR1 is SNHLY and CDR2 FYNNEI. Between the trimmed V and J ends, which lost 1 base and 5 bases, there was a span of 17 bases. Supplemented by reference TRBV2 and TRBJ2-2, the full variable domain reads EPEVTQTPSHQVTQMGQEVILRCVPISNHLYFYWYRQILGQKVEFLVSFYNNEISEKSEIFDDQFSVERPDGSNFTLKIRSTKLEDSAMYFCASSEEGLIQATGELFFGEGSRLTVL.

This clone was detected once. The chain couples TRBV5-6 to TRBJ1-2; a weak D match, TRBD1 (5 bases). The CDR3 totals 14 residues. Per the germline V gene, CDR1 is SGHDT and CDR2 is YYEEEE. Trimming shortened V by 4 bases and J by 4 bases, and 14 bases separated the two germline ends. The CDR3 coding sequence is TGTGCCAGCAGCCCCTGGGGGAGGAGCTATGGCTACACCTTC. Its protein is CASSPWGRSYGYTF.

The J gene is TRBJ2-7, the V gene TRBV27, with 10 bases aligning to TRBD1. CDR1 and CDR2 (germline): MNHEY, SMNVEV (reference sequence). CDR3 length: 15 residues. V was clipped by 5 bases and J by 4 bases; unmatched bases: 8. The DNA of the CDR3 is TGTGCCAGCAGTAAGACAGGGGGCTTTCTTTACGAGCAGTACTTC. It yields the protein CASSKTGGFLYEQYF.

The J gene is TRBJ2-7, the V gene TRBV15; 8 positions match TRBD1. Looked up from germline, CDR1 is LNHNV and CDR2 is YYDKDF (reference sequence). The length of the CDR3 is 15 residues. Losses at the gene ends were 5 bases for V and 2 bases for J; bases not matched to a gene: 8. The CDR3 reads CATSGRTGLTYEQYF. DNA of the CDR3: TGTGCCACCAGCGGACGGACAGGGCTCACCTACGAGCAGTACTTC.

This chain uses TRBV5-5 with TRBJ1-3; 8 bases agree with TRBD1. Germline values: CDR1 SGHKS, CDR2 YYEKEE (reference sequence). There are 15 residues in the CDR3. The J segment lost 2 bases and the V segment lost 5 bases, leaving 6 bases of the junction unmatched. CDR3 protein: CASREDRAPGNTIYF. CDR3 nucleotide sequence: TGTGCCAGCAGGGAGGACAGGGCCCCTGGAAACACCATATATTTT.

The V call is TRBV14, the J call TRBJ2-5; no clear D gene. The V and J ends lost 1 base and 5 bases respectively, with 2 bases between them. CDR3 length equals 11 residues. From germline, CDR1 is SGHDN and CDR2 FVKESK. DNA of the CDR3: TGTGCCAGCAGCCAAGCGGAGACCCAGTACTTC. Its protein product is CASSQAETQYF.

This clone is a singleton in its sample. The V gene is TRBV28, the J gene TRBJ2-7, with 9 bases lining up with TRBD1. Germline CDR1 MDHEN, CDR2 SYDVKM. V was pared by 7 bases and J by 5 bases, with 12 bases of the junction left unmatched. CDR3 length: 15 residues. Here the CDR3 DNA reads TGTGCCAGCAACGGAGACGGACAGGGGAGGCACGAGCAGTACTTC. This translates into CASNGDGQGRHEQYF.

This chain joins TRBV5-4 and TRBJ1-4; 12 nucleotides agree with TRBD1. Germline CDR1 and CDR2: SGHNT and YYREEE (reference sequence). This CDR3 is built from 17 residues. V dropped 1 base and J dropped 4; count of bases not matched to a gene: 5. CDR3 region: CASSLSGQGALNEKLFF. The CDR3 DNA follows: TGTGCCAGCAGCTTGTCGGGACAGGGGGCTCTTAATGAAAAACTGTTTTTT.

The chain is built from TRBV7-3 and TRBJ2-3; 8 bases map to TRBD1. Germline V gives CDR1 SGHTA, CDR2 FQGTGA. The CDR3 sequence is 16 residues long. V shed 5 bases and J 2 bases; nucleotides not matched to a gene: 9. CDR3 sequence reads: CASSAIDRGPTDTQYF. The DNA of the CDR3 is TGTGCCAGCAGCGCCATCGACAGGGGCCCCACAGATACGCAGTATTTT.

The CDR3 coding sequence is TGCGCCAGCAGTGAATCTCGGACAGAGTCGTATGGCTACACCTTC. Translating it yields CASSESRTESYGYTF. The genes are TRBV10-1 and TRBJ1-2; perhaps TRBD1 as D (6 bases). This CDR3 comprises 15 residues. V lost 3 bases to trimming and J lost 5 bases, with 16 bases between them. The germline V gene encodes CDR1 WNHNN and CDR2 SYGVQD (reference sequence).

The chain carries TRBV5-1 and TRBJ2-5, with a tentative D call TRBD2 (5 bases). This CDR3 spans 15 amino acids. The V gene lost 3 bases and the J gene lost 4 bases, with 16 bases spanning the gap. Germline-derived CDR1 and CDR2 are SGHRS and YFSETQ. The CDR3 sequence is CASSYGDESRETQYF. The DNA of the CDR3 is TGCGCCAGCAGCTACGGGGATGAGTCCCGAGAGACCCAGTACTTC.

The gene calls are TRBV5-6 and TRBJ2-5, with a weak D call TRBD1 (5 bases). Germline V gene sequence: CDR1 SGHDT, CDR2 YYEEEE. This CDR3 region has 15 residues. Trimming left V 4 bases short and J 5 bases short, with 18 bases between. CDR3 in amino acids: CASSPSGGARETQYF. In DNA form, the CDR3 reads TGTGCCAGCAGCCCGTCCGGTGGGGCCCGGGAGACCCAGTACTTC. Variable domain in full (rest from reference TRBV5-6 and TRBJ2-5): DAGVTQSPTHLIKTRGQQVTLRCSPKSGHDTVSWYQQALGQGPQFIFQYYEEEERQRGNFPDRFSGHQFPNYSSELNVNALLLGDSALYLCASSPSGGARETQYFGPGTRLLVL.

The rearrangement links TRBV7-9 to TRBJ2-1; the match to TRBD1 covers 10 bases. The germline V gene encodes CDR1 SEHNR and CDR2 FQNEAQ (reference sequence). V was clipped by 5 bases and J by 7 bases; unmatched bases: 8. The length of the CDR3 is 15 residues. CDR3: CASSISGQGGNEQFF. The CDR3 coding sequence is TGTGCCAGCAGCATATCCGGACAGGGGGGAAATGAGCAGTTCTTC.

This chain uses TRBV10-1 with TRBJ2-5, with 11 bases lining up with TRBD2. This CDR3 has 16 amino acids. J lost 5 bases, V lost 2 bases, and 7 bases had no gene match. Germline V gene data show CDR1 as WNHNN and CDR2 as SYGVQD (reference sequence). CDR3 nucleotide sequence: TGCGCCAGCAGTGAGCCTAGCGGGGGGCCGAGGGAGACCCAGTACTTC. Translation: CASSEPSGGPRETQYF.

The chain employs TRBV28 and TRBJ2-2, with D tentatively TRBD2 (6 bases). Trimming pared 1 base from V and 7 bases from J, leaving 19 bases between. The CDR3 covers 17 residues. Looked up from germline, CDR1 is MDHEN and CDR2 is SYDVKM. The DNA of the CDR3 is TGTGCCAGCAGTTTATCGGGGGTAACGGGATGGAGCGGGGAGCTGTTTTTT. As protein: CASSLSGVTGWSGELFF.

This clone was found once. V usage is TRBV13 and J usage is TRBJ1-1; perhaps TRBD1 as D (6 bases). The CDR3 runs 16 residues. Trimming cost V 0 bases and J 11 bases, with 22 bases left between them. CDR1 is PRHDT, CDR2 FYEKMQ, per germline (reference sequence). The CDR3 sequence is CASSLGEGRGRLGAFF. Written as DNA, the CDR3 is TGTGCCAGCAGCTTAGGCGAGGGCAGGGGTCGCCTTGGGGCTTTCTTT.

The chain is built from TRBV19 and TRBJ2-7; maybe TRBD2 (6 bases). Germline-derived CDR1 and CDR2 are LNHDA and SQIVND (reference sequence). CDR3 length: 15 residues. The V end was cut by 5 bases, the J end by 4 bases, with 18 bases between. The CDR3 loop reads CASSWGGETFYEQYF. The CDR3 DNA reads as TGTGCCAGTAGTTGGGGAGGAGAAACTTTTTACGAGCAGTACTTC.

CDR3 in amino acids: CASSATGDSPLHF. CDR3 in DNA: TGTGCCAGCAGCGCCACAGGGGATTCACCCCTCCACTTT. This rearrangement joins TRBV9 to TRBJ1-6; 7 nucleotides agree with TRBD1. V was clipped by 3 bases and J by 8 bases; unmatched bases: 2. CDR3 length: 13 amino acids. Germline V gives CDR1 SGDLS, CDR2 YYNGEE.

This chain links TRBV7-9 with TRBJ2-5; D may be TRBD1 (5 bases). The CDR3 extends over 14 amino acids. Germline V gene sequence: CDR1 SEHNR, CDR2 FQNEAQ (reference sequence). V was shortened by 5 bases and J by 1 base, with 11 bases between the two germline ends. The CDR3 region has the DNA TGTGCCAGCAGCCTAGGACACGTCCAAGAGACCCAGTACTTC. Protein sequence: CASSLGHVQETQYF.

This chain connects TRBV7-8 to TRBJ2-1; weak D call: TRBD2 (6 bases). This CDR3 spans 10 amino acids. CDR1 is SGHVS, CDR2 FQNEAQ, per germline. V lost 4 bases and J lost 15, with 10 bases in between. The CDR3 loop reads CASSSTSPFF. CDR3 nucleotide sequence: TGTGCCAGCAGCTCGACTAGTCCGTTCTTC.

CDR3 DNA: TGTGCCAGCTCACCGCTTCCGGGACAGGGGATCGGTACTAATGAGCAGTTCTTC. This gives the protein CASSPLPGQGIGTNEQFF. V and J are TRBV18 and TRBJ2-1, with TRBD1 matching over 10 bases. The CDR3 totals 18 residues. Germline V gene data show CDR1 as KGHSH and CDR2 as LQKENI. V lost 3 bases to trimming and J lost 7 bases; unmatched junction nucleotides: 15.

The V gene is TRBV27, the J gene TRBJ2-1; 7 bases are shared with TRBD2. Trimming removed 0 bases from V and 5 bases from J; junction bases left unmatched: 4. CDR3 length: 15 residues. Germline V gene sequence: CDR1 MNHEY, CDR2 SMNVEV (reference sequence). The DNA for the CDR3 is TGTGCCAGCAGTTTATCGGGGACTACAGACAATGAGCAGTTCTTC. Its protein product is CASSLSGTTDNEQFF.

The chain is built from TRBV14 and TRBJ1-4; D may be TRBD1 (5 bases). The germline V and J ends were trimmed by 2 bases and 7 bases, with 11 bases remaining between them. The CDR3 totals 14 residues. Germline CDR1 is SGHDN and CDR2 is FVKESK. The DNA of the CDR3 is TGTGCCAGCAGCCAATTACTGGGGGGTGAAAAACTGTTTTTT. This codes for CASSQLLGGEKLFF.

CDR3: CASSESRGVETEAFF. The CDR3 DNA reads TGTGCCAGCAGTGAGTCTCGGGGAGTAGAAACTGAAGCTTTCTTT. The rearrangement joins TRBV2 to TRBJ1-1; the D is unclear. The CDR3 is 15 residues long. Germline CDR1 and CDR2: SNHLY and FYNNEI. Trimming removed 3 bases at V and 5 bases at J, with 16 bases between.

This clone was picked up a small number of times. The chain combines TRBV6-6 with TRBJ1-1; TRBD1 agrees at 7 bases. This CDR3 spans 14 amino acids. Germline V CDR1 and CDR2: MNHNY, SVGAGI (reference sequence). With 5 bases clipped from V and 1 base from J, the junction kept 4 bases outside the gene matches. The CDR3 sequence: CASSRQGPNTEAFF. DNA of the CDR3: TGTGCCAGCAGTCGACAGGGACCGAACACTGAAGCTTTCTTT.

The chain joins TRBV4-2 to TRBJ2-1, with TRBD2 matching 8 bases. This CDR3 has 16 residues. Germline V gene lookup returns CDR1 LGHNA and CDR2 YNFKEQ. With 2 bases clipped from V and 10 bases from J, the junction kept 13 bases outside the gene matches. CDR3 sequence: CASSQSAGTSFLEQFF. The CDR3 nucleotides read TGTGCCAGCAGCCAAAGCGCCGGGACTAGTTTTCTAGAGCAGTTCTTC.

This sequence joins TRBV28 and TRBJ2-1; 16 bases map to TRBD2. Germline values: CDR1 MDHEN, CDR2 SYDVKM. This CDR3 region has 19 residues. The junction had 13 bases not matched to a gene; V was cut back by 6 bases and J by 5 bases. The CDR3 loop reads CASSLLGGTSGRANNEQFF. The CDR3, as DNA: TGTGCCAGCAGCCTCCTTGGTGGGACTAGCGGGAGGGCCAACAATGAGCAGTTCTTC.

The CDR3 nucleotides are TGTGCCAGCAGCCCGCCGACTAGCGGGAGGACAGATACGCAGTATTTT. Its protein product is CASSPPTSGRTDTQYF. The chain has TRBV14 and TRBJ2-3, with 13 bases matching TRBD2. Germline V gene sequence: CDR1 SGHDN, CDR2 FVKESK. This CDR3 contains 16 residues. Trimming cost V 4 bases and J 3 bases; bases outside gene matches: 4.

CDR3 sequence (DNA): TGTGCAAGTCGCTTAGACATCAACAACCCCCCCTTACTAGCCGACGGTGTCACCGGGGAGCTGTTTTTT. As protein: CASRLDINNPPLLADGVTGELFF. V usage is TRBV12-2 and J usage is TRBJ2-2; no DNA check was done on the table's D call, TRBD2. TRBV12-2 is designated a pseudogene. The CDR3 has 23 residues.